This TCR beta chain comes out of a study of cytomegalovirus exposure and HLA in healthy donors. Study-wide context: In terms of ancestry, the Caucasian-associated cluster contained about four fifths of the roughly 400 genotyped donors.

Trimming removed 3 bases from V and 2 bases from J; junction bases left unmatched: 8. Germline CDR1 and CDR2: SGHNT and YYREEE (reference sequence). This CDR3 contains 15 residues. Regarding the study as a whole: HLA allele associations emerged for around 16,000 TCR beta sequences in a later analysis, at 0.05 false discovery rate. The authors reported that TCR beta sequences could predict HLA-A and HLA-B alleles. These predictions were accurate for most subjects in the first cohort. By a later analysis, the bulk of CMV-associated TCR beta chains appeared HLA-restricted.

The study ran its PCR with 60 Vbeta and 13 Jbeta primers. Using immunoSEQ multiplex PCR, the repertoire was profiled, and TCRdb retains in-frame clones only, with some absent. Of approximately 180,000 clones listed, approximately 12% are singletons. On this clone: Antigen specificity is unknown.

The V and J genes are TRBV5-4 and TRBJ2-7; 7 bases align to TRBD2. Source material: PBMCs. This clonotype was obtained from a man over 45 in good health and CMV-seropositive. The DNA for the CDR3 is TGTGCCAGCAGCTGGGGAGGGAAGCAGACCTACGAGCAGTACTTC. This codes for CASSWGGKQTYEQYF.